This TCR beta chain was sequenced in a study of blood T cells in healthy people across ages. This CDR3 has 14 residues. V lost 8 bases, J lost 1 base, and 5 bases stayed unmatched. PCR was performed a second time for roughly 7 to 11 cycles using a sample-barcoded 5' primer and a J-beta primer mix. Each of the cDNA molecules was tagged by a template-switch adaptor with 12 random nucleotides. TCRdb fed the 5' RACE reads into MiXCR, producing one record per CDR3 protein. Found here are hundreds of thousands of distinct CDR3 sequences, approximately 30% of them singletons; the top ten hold 15% to 17%. This clonotype was observed once. Its target is unknown. Findings and caveats of the study: Among T cells, TCR beta diversity per million cells dropped roughly linearly as age rose. Versus aged donors, long-lived donors had higher diversity and more naive CD4+ cells.

PBMCs were isolated at a quantity of at least 6.5 million per sample. The chain recombines TRBV12-3 or TRBV12-4 with TRBJ2-3, with 8 bases that match TRBD1. The receptor was isolated from a woman at least 80 years old in good health. Sample: blood. CDR3 sequence (DNA): TGTGCCAGCGCTCAGGACAGGGGCACAGATACGCAGTATTTT. Protein sequence: CASAQDRGTDTQYF.